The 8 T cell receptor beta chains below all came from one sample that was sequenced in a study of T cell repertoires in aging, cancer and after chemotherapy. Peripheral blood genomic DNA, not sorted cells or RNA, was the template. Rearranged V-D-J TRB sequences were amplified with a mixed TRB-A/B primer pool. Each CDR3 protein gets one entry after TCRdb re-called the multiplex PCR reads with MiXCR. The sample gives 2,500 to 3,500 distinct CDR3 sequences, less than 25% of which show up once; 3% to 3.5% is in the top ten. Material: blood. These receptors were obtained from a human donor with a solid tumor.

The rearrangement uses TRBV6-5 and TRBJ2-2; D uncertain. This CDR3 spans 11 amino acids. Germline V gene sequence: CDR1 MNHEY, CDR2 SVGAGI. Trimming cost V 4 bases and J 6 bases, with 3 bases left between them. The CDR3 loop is CASSSPGELFF. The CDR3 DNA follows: TGTGCCAGCAGTTCCCCCGGGGAGCTGTTTTTT.

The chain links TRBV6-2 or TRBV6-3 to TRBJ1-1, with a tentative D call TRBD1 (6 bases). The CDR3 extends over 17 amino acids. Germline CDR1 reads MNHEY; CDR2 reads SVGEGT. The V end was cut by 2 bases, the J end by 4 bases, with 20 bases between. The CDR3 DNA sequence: TGTGCCAGCAGTTACGGGGATCTATTGGACAGCCCCACTGAAGCTTTCTTT. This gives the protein CASSYGDLLDSPTEAFF.

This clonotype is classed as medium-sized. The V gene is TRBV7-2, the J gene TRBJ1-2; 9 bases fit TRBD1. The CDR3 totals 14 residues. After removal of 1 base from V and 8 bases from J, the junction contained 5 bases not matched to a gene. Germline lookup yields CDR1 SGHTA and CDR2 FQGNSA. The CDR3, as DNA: TGTGCCAGCAGCTTAGAACAGGGGGCGAGGGGCTACACCTTC. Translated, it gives CASSLEQGARGYTF.

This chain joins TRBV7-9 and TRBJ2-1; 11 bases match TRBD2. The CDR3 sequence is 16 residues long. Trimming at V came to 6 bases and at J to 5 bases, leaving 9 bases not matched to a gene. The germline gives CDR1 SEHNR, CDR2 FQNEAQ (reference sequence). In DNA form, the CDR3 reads TGTGCCAGCAGTTTTAGCACTAGCGGGGGAAACAATGAGCAGTTCTTC. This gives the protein CASSFSTSGGNNEQFF. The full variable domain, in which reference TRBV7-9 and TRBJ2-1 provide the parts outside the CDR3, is DTGVSQNPRHKITKRGQNVTFRCDPISEHNRLYWYRQTLGQGPEFLTYFQNEAQLEKSRLLSDRFSAERPKGSFSTLEIQRTEQGDSAMYLCASSFSTSGGNNEQFFGPGTRLTVL.

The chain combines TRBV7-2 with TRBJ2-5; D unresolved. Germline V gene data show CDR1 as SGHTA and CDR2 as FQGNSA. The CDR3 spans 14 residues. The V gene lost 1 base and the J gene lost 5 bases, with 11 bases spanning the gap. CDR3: CASSLDIPRETQYF. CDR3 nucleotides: TGTGCCAGCAGCTTAGATATCCCGAGGGAGACCCAGTACTTC.

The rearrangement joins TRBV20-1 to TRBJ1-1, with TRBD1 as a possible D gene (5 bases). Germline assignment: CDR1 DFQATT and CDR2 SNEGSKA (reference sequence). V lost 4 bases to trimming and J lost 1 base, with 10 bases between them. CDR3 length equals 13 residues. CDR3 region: CSATWGPNTEAFF. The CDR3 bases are TGCAGTGCTACCTGGGGCCCGAACACTGAAGCTTTCTTT.

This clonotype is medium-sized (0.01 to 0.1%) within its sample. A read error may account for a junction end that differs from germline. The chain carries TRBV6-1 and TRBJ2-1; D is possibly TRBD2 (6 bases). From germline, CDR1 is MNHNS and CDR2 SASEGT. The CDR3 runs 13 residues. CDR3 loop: CASSEGQGLTQFF. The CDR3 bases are TGTGCCAGCAGCGAAGGGCAGGGACTCACGCAGTTCTTC.

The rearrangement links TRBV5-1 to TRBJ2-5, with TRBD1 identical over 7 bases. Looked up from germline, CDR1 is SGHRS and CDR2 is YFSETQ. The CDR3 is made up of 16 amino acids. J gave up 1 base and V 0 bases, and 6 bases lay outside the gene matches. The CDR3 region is CASSLALQGSQETQYF. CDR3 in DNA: TGCGCCAGCAGCTTGGCCCTACAGGGGTCCCAAGAGACCCAGTACTTC.